This entry features one TCR beta chain sequence. The germline V gene encodes CDR1 KGHSH and CDR2 LQKENI. V lost 3 bases to trimming and J lost 1 base, with 14 bases between them. The CDR3 is made up of 16 amino acids. These data originate in a study of blood T cell repertoires in COVID-19. At the level of the study: Whether acute or convalescent, the COVID-19 samples came from the United States, Italy and Spain. PBMCs, B-cell-depleted T cells, or T cells were the source of the cDNA or gDNA that made up the material.

Assay used: immunoSEQ multiplex PCR; TCRdb lists only in-frame clones, some missing. The data show 150,000 to 200,000 clones, 70% to 85% seen once. This sequence joins TRBV18 and TRBJ2-3; D is unresolved. Sample: PBMCs or T cells enriched from blood (not recorded which). The TCR originated in a woman in her 70s in a cohort exposed to, infected with or recovered from COVID-19 (not recorded which). CDR3 in amino acids: CASSPPGPTRTDTQYF. In nucleotides, the CDR3 is TGTGCCAGCTCACCGCCTGGGCCTACCCGCACAGATACGCAGTATTTT.